This note documents a single T cell receptor beta chain sequence. No antigen is known for it. Within one base of it there is no much larger clone, and no base qualities were kept. Library preparation was by the immunoSEQ multiplex PCR assay. The multiplex PCR relied on a mix of 60 forward primers for TCR Vbeta segments and 13 reverse primers for TCR Jbeta segments. The CDR3 region of rearranged TCR beta genes was amplified from genomic DNA by a multiplex PCR assay. The amplified TCR beta libraries were sequenced on the Illumina HiSeq System as 87-base-pair reads. From the authors' description of their analysis: A later analysis counted some 80 million unique TCR beta chains across the approximately 700 repertoires, and approximately 11 million of these chains were shared by at least two donors. A nearest-neighbor algorithm error-corrected the raw reads and collapsed the reads into unique sequences, merging closely related sequences to remove PCR and sequencing errors. V, D and J gene segments were assigned by aligning CDR3 sequences to IMGT reference sequences. For a sequence to be retained, at least a six-nucleotide match to both a V gene segment and a J gene segment was required. A rearrangement counted as productive if the CDR3 had no stop codons and remained in frame with V and J, and every other rearrangement counted as non-productive. CDR3 was defined according to IMGT convention as the region running from the second conserved V-encoded cysteine to the conserved J-encoded phenylalanine. The earlier analysis of around 640 of the donors excluded sequences that lacked an unambiguous match to a single V gene segment. An earlier analysis of a few hundred of the donors called V segments functional above 56.7% productive rearrangements and segregating when the between-donor standard deviation exceeded 5%. To diagnose cytomegalovirus status from the catalog of TCR beta chain sequences, a statistical classification framework was built. A later analysis assigned V and J genes by comparing TCR nucleotide sequences with IMGT/GENE-DB human TR gene sequences. Using the TCRdist pipeline, a later analysis assigned CDR3 sequences along with most-parsimonious VDJ recombination scenarios. In a later analysis, each TCR beta chain was defined by its CDR3 amino acid sequence together with its V-gene family, and reads lacking a unique V-gene family were excluded. In a later analysis, several hundred highly shared, low-generation-probability nucleotide sequences were removed to address suspected cross-contamination and a sequencing artifact. A later analysis calculated a clonal expansion index for each public chain from normalized within-repertoire ranks of inferred template counts. In a later analysis, generation probabilities were computed with a VDJ recombination model fitted to out-of-frame rearrangements, and the resulting probabilities were checked against IGoR. A later analysis scored TCR-TCR, TCR-HLA and TCR-CMV co-occurrence with hypergeometric tests, applying a repertoire-size bias correction to TCR pairs. False discovery rates were estimated in a later analysis by permuting HLA or CMV assignments 20 times. In a later analysis, co-occurring TCRs were grouped using DBSCAN, with TCRdist sequence similarity added in when clustering inside HLA-allele-positive subsets. For co-occurrence clustering, repertoires with fewer than 30,000 or more than 120,000 public chains were excluded, along with 4 to 6 repertoires with anomalous nucleotide sharing. TCRdb holds this immuneACCESS table with in-frame rearrangements only. Some clones are missing; in checked studies, unresolved V genes explain under half, and the rest has no known cause. That table furnishes V, J and clone size, whereas the DNA furnished D and trimming. This sample holds roughly 150,000 clones; around 79% were observed only once. Together, the top ten hold approximately 4% of the sample.

The sample is drawn from a study of cytomegalovirus exposure and HLA in healthy donors (dated by TCRdb to about 2017). Background on the whole study: In an earlier analysis of 450 to 750 of the donors, 276 Gb of sequence data and about 110 million unique TCR beta sequences from approximately 180 million T cells were reported. Roughly 300 gigabases of sequencing data and tens of millions of unique TCR sequences were included in an early release covering about 600 HLA-typed donors. The genetic ancestry cluster associated with self-reported Caucasian donors included over 80% of the 398 genotyped donors. The aim of the study was to test whether cataloging public T cell receptors could identify signatures of past pathogen exposure. The study profiled the T cell repertoires of fewer than 850 subjects by immunosequencing and related them to cytomegalovirus serostatus. Besides the first cohort of roughly 700 subjects, a separate validation cohort made up of 120 or so different subjects was used. To predict cytomegalovirus infection status, the study combined high-throughput TCR immunosequencing, statistical association of individual TCRs with disease status, and machine learning. A later analysis re-examined previously published TCR beta repertoires from more than 650 donors and added high-resolution HLA genotyping to investigate patterns of TCR occurrence. In the later analysis, no new phenotypic data were used to find candidate immune exposures; instead, reliance was placed on TCR beta sequences and their occurrence across donors. To decide whether each TCR beta V gene segment behaved as functional or pseudogenic, an earlier analysis of some 580 of the donors relied on high-throughput TCR beta sequencing. Donor age, sex, ethnicity and CMV serostatus were collected together with the repertoire data. In a later genetic analysis, genome-wide SNP genotypes for 398 of the 666 donors were used, and that subset was treated as a discovery cohort. All discovery cohort repertoires had been generated on a single sequencing platform. Both class I and class II loci were covered by HLA typing, at four-digit resolution. The number of typed donors differed by locus: about 620-640 for A, B, C, DRB1 and DQB1; some 500 for DQA1; fewer than 610 for DPA1; and roughly 450 for DPB1. Four to six DR-DQ haplotypes were handled as single units for association and clustering, since linkage in the cohort was strong. Across some 400 genotyped donors of the cohort, an average of about 240,000 unique TCR beta nucleotide sequences per donor were sequenced, and approximately 17% of those sequences were non-productive.

The cohort comprised 550 to 700 healthy bone marrow donors. All cohort members were sampled while nominally healthy, although unrecorded immune exposures were likely present. The donor was CMV seronegative and belonged to the group of 352 seronegative cohort members. Every donor gave a peripheral blood sample, and the peripheral blood mononuclear cells from that sample were used for TCR beta sequencing. The Qiagen DNeasy Blood Extraction Kit was used to extract genomic DNA from the blood cell samples. Results and caveats for the whole study, not just this receptor: For the cohort, immune exposure information was limited to CMV serostatus. Only TCR beta chains were sequenced in this cohort, and the absence of alpha or paired-chain data limited detectable features. Most TCR sequences were observed very rarely across donors, whereas some public TCRs were present in many individuals. According to a later genetic analysis, donors in an Asian-associated ancestry cluster had fewer N-insertions in productive TCRs than the roughly 700-donor mean. At a false discovery rate of 0.05, a later analysis linked under 20,000 TCR beta sequences to specific HLA alleles. In a later analysis, several top co-occurrence clusters were reported to appear linked to parvovirus B19, influenza, CMV and Epstein-Barr virus. A further reported finding was that TCR beta sequences accurately predicted the HLA-A and HLA-B alleles for most subjects in the first cohort. In a later analysis, TCR association rates were found to vary across HLA loci, with the most associated TCRs seen for DRB1 alleles and the fewest for HLA-C alleles. The presence/absence analyses assumed that sequencing depth was roughly uniform across donors, and that assumption may not be true. Because counts were too low, roughly 17 rarely observed V segments, including chromosome 9 orphons, were left out of the earlier analysis of approximately 580 of the donors. An association between a missense DCLRE1C variant and V-gene and J-gene trimming of TCR beta chains was found in a later genetic analysis and replicated in an independent cohort. A total of some 180 TCR beta chains were listed by the study as associated with cytomegalovirus. The sequencing pipeline was judged likely to have produced a cluster of highly shared sequence variants as a technical artifact. The 87-base-pair reads could not distinguish some IMGT-functional V segments, including TRBV6-2 and TRBV6-3, so those segments were excluded. Linkage disequilibrium might explain the correlated functional status among segregating V segments, but an unknown experimental factor could not be excluded. When HLA alleles, especially DR and DQ, strongly co-occurred, attributing TCR associations to individual alleles was difficult. In an earlier analysis of around 500 of the donors, most TCR beta V segments appeared in productive rearrangements about 90% or about 30% of the time, broadly matching IMGT annotations. A few of the identified cytomegalovirus-associated TCR beta chains were confirmed in vitro to be specific for cytomegalovirus antigens. Most CMV-associated TCR beta chains appeared to be HLA-restricted in a later analysis, and the HLA associations seemed to be driven largely by CMV exposure. Compared with equally common non-associated chains, HLA-associated TCR beta chains in a later analysis were more clonally expanded and had lower generation probabilities. According to the authors, the approach could potentially be generalized to other disease states and immunological phenotypes. Because HLA typing was missing for some donors at each locus, association tests included only the typed subset. In both the original and validation cohorts, the classifier was reported to diagnose cytomegalovirus status with high specificity and sensitivity.

The CDR3 runs 15 residues from the cysteine to the phenylalanine. Here the CDR3 DNA is all that survives: 45 bases in frame from base 1. Trimming removed 10 bases from V and 0 bases from J, leaving 16 bases between the germline ends. CDR1 and CDR2, per the germline V gene, are SGHDN and FVKESK. Sequencing used PBMCs. The source of this sequence is a male donor in good health and CMV-seronegative. The V and J genes are TRBV14 and TRBJ1-3, with the D gene not clear enough to name. CDR3 region: CATSTGILSGNTIYF. The sequence in DNA is TGTGCCACCTCAACGGGAATTCTCTCTGGAAACACCATATATTTT.